The 23 T cell receptor beta chains below come from one sample, sequenced in a study of blood T cells in healthy people across ages. A second PCR of roughly 7 to 11 cycles used a sample-barcoded 5' primer and a J-beta primer mix. Each CDR3 protein gets one entry after TCRdb re-called the 5' RACE reads with MiXCR. The sample holds roughly 680,000 distinct CDR3 sequences, over 40% seen once. The specimen sequenced was blood. The receptor source for this set is a woman aged 80 or over in good health.

The chain uses TRBV27 and TRBJ1-2; D call uncertain. This CDR3 is 20 amino acids long. V lost 1 base, J lost 0 bases, and 24 bases lay in between. The germline gives CDR1 MNHEY, CDR2 SMNVEV (reference sequence). The CDR3 sequence is CASSLYSPRGLSLPNYGYTF. The CDR3 bases are TGTGCCAGCAGTTTATATTCCCCACGGGGTCTTAGCCTCCCTAACTATGGCTACACCTTC.

V gene TRBV29-1 combines with J gene TRBJ2-7; the D gene could be TRBD1 or TRBD2 (6 bases each). Trimming left V 4 bases short and J 5 bases short, with 24 bases between. The CDR3 has 16 residues. Per the germline V gene, CDR1 is SQVTM and CDR2 is ANQGSEA. For the CDR3, the DNA is TGCAGCGTTGGACGGGCTGCAGGGGTGGGGGGAGACGAGCAGTACTTC. As protein: CSVGRAAGVGGDEQYF.

Notes on this clonotype: One base away lies a much larger clone, so this may be a sequencing read error. The chain is built from TRBV20-1 and TRBJ2-7, with 9 bases lining up with TRBD2. The junction had 1 base not matched to a gene; V was cut back by 1 base and J by 3 bases. The CDR3 runs to 13 residues. Per germline, CDR1 DFQATT and CDR2 SNEGSKA (reference sequence). CDR3 residues: CSARGTSDYEQYF. CDR3 DNA: TGCAGTGCTAGAGGGACTAGCGACTACGAGCAGTACTTC.

This clonotype was picked up many times. The genes are TRBV20-1 and TRBJ2-7; D may be TRBD1 or TRBD2 (5 bases each). The CDR3 totals 12 residues. Trimming removed 3 bases from V and 5 bases from J, with 11 bases in between. Germline V CDR1 and CDR2: DFQATT, SNEGSKA (reference sequence). The CDR3 sequence is CSASPGTNEQYF. For the CDR3, the DNA is TGCAGTGCTAGTCCGGGGACCAACGAGCAGTACTTC.

This sequence joins TRBV10-3 and TRBJ1-6; TRBD1 matches 10 bases. CDR1 is ENHRY, CDR2 SYGVKD, per germline. The CDR3 is 16 residues long. J gave up 10 bases and V 3 bases, and 9 bases lay outside the gene matches. CDR3 nucleotides: TGTGCCATCAGTGAAGCCGGGACAGGGGCTTTGTCACCCCTCCACTTT. It specifies CAISEAGTGALSPLHF.

This clonotype was recorded at least ten times. The chain combines TRBV3-1 with TRBJ1-6; the D is unclear. Trimming left V 7 bases short and J 7 bases short, with 8 bases between. The CDR3 spans 12 residues. Germline V gene data show CDR1 as LGHDT and CDR2 as YNNKEL (reference sequence). CDR3 DNA sequence: TGTGCCAGCAATCTTCCGAATTCACCCCTCCACTTT. Its translation: CASNLPNSPLHF.

This clonotype was seen more than once but under ten times. The rearrangement links TRBV5-1 to TRBJ2-3, with D possibly called TRBD1 or TRBD2 (5 bases each). CDR1 and CDR2 from the germline V gene are SGHRS and YFSETQ. Trimming pared 0 bases from V and 3 bases from J, leaving 11 bases between. The CDR3 has 15 residues. The CDR3 spells CASSLDEGSTDTQYF. DNA of the CDR3: TGCGCCAGCAGCTTGGATGAGGGGTCGACAGATACGCAGTATTTT.

This sequence joins TRBV7-2 and TRBJ2-1, with D possibly being TRBD1 (6 bases). The CDR3 length is 14 residues. The germline V gene has CDR1 SGHTA and CDR2 FQGNSA. V lost 4 bases and J lost 9, with 16 bases in between. This chain's CDR3 is CASSSHLHRAEQFF. CDR3 bases: TGTGCCAGCAGCTCGCACCTTCACAGGGCTGAGCAGTTCTTC.

This clonotype was seen just once. This could be a read error, since a much larger clone is one nucleotide away. The gene calls are TRBV27 and TRBJ2-1, with 11 bases matching TRBD2. Germline V gives CDR1 MNHEY, CDR2 SMNVEV (reference sequence). The CDR3 runs to 19 residues. The trim removed 5 bases at V and 6 bases at J, leaving 18 bases unmatched. In nucleotides, the CDR3 is TGTGCCAGCAGTCGCACCCCATCCCCTAGCGGGAGGTGCAGCAATGAGCAGTTCTTC. Translating it yields CASSRTPSPSGRCSNEQFF.

V is TRBV7-2 and J is TRBJ1-4; 7 bases map to TRBD1. Germline V lookup: CDR1 SGHTA, CDR2 FQGNSA. The V gene end was trimmed by 5 bases and the J gene end by 8 bases; junction bases not matched to a gene: 11. This CDR3 has 15 amino acids. The CDR3 here is CASSRAGTVGEKLFF. The CDR3 coding sequence is TGTGCCAGCAGCCGGGCCGGGACAGTAGGGGAAAAACTGTTTTTT.

The chain links TRBV6-5 to TRBJ2-5, with TRBD1 matching over 7 bases. The trim removed 6 bases at V and 5 bases at J, leaving 6 bases unmatched. The CDR3 runs 13 residues. The germline V gene encodes CDR1 MNHEY and CDR2 SVGAGI. This chain's CDR3 is CASSLDRDETQYF. The CDR3, as DNA: TGTGCCAGCAGCCTTGACAGGGATGAGACCCAGTACTTC.

The chain recombines TRBV20-1 with TRBJ2-5, with TRBD2 as a possible D gene (6 bases). Per the germline V gene, CDR1 is DFQATT and CDR2 is SNEGSKA (reference sequence). V shed 0 bases and J shed 2 bases, with 13 bases lying between them. The CDR3 has 15 amino acids. CDR3 sequence: CSARDAGTAQETQYF. The DNA for the CDR3 is TGCAGTGCTAGAGATGCGGGGACTGCACAAGAGACCCAGTACTTC.

The chain combines TRBV28 with TRBJ2-5, with D possibly TRBD1 on 6 matching bases. Trimming removed 3 bases at V and 1 base at J, with 15 bases between. Per the germline V gene, CDR1 is MDHEN and CDR2 is SYDVKM. CDR3 size: 16 residues. In nucleotides, the CDR3 is TGTGCCAGCAGTTTCCTAGGAACAGGGTTCCAAGAGACCCAGTACTTC. It encodes CASSFLGTGFQETQYF.

V gene TRBV12-3 or TRBV12-4 combines with J gene TRBJ1-2; 7 bases match TRBD1. V shed 6 bases and J 4 bases; nucleotides not matched to a gene: 8. The CDR3 loop spans 14 amino acids. The CDR3 loop reads CASSQTGSVYGYTF. The CDR3 DNA reads as TGTGCCAGCAGCCAGACAGGGAGCGTCTATGGCTACACCTTC.

This chain connects TRBV12-3 or TRBV12-4 to TRBJ2-3, with 8 bases lining up with TRBD2. The CDR3 has 15 residues. With 5 bases clipped from V and 6 bases from J, the junction kept 10 bases outside the gene matches. This chain's CDR3 is CASSRRGGQGDTQYF. Written as DNA, the CDR3 is TGTGCCAGCAGTCGACGGGGGGGCCAGGGGGATACGCAGTATTTT.

About this clonotype: A much larger clonotype is one base distant, so this may be a read error. The J gene is TRBJ2-3, the V gene TRBV9, with D perhaps TRBD2 (5 bases). Trimming pared 1 base from V and 3 bases from J, leaving 12 bases between. The CDR3 is made up of 15 amino acids. Germline CDR1 reads SGDLS; CDR2 reads YYNGEE. The CDR3 loop reads CASSVSRGTTDTQYF. The CDR3 nucleotides are TGTGCCAGCAGCGTAAGTCGGGGTACGACAGATACGCAGTATTTT.

This sequence joins TRBV5-1 and TRBJ2-3; D uncertain. The V gene lost 1 base and the J gene lost 3 bases, with 12 bases spanning the gap. This CDR3 comprises 15 residues. CDR1 and CDR2 (germline): SGHRS, YFSETQ. The chain's CDR3 is CASSLLGHGTDTQYF. As DNA, the CDR3 is TGCGCCAGCAGCTTGCTTGGGCATGGGACAGATACGCAGTATTTT. Full variable domain (rest looked up from reference TRBV5-1 and TRBJ2-3): KAGVTQTPRYLIKTRGQQVTLSCSPISGHRSVSWYQQTPGQGLQFLFEYFSETQRNKGNFPGRFSGRQFSNSRSEMNVSTLELGDSALYLCASSLLGHGTDTQYFGPGTRLTVL.

The V gene is TRBV29-1, the J gene TRBJ2-5, with 10 nucleotides matching TRBD2. Germline V gives CDR1 SQVTM, CDR2 ANQGSEA. The CDR3 runs 15 residues. With V trimmed by 4 bases and J by 1 base, 6 bases remained unmatched. CDR3 nucleotides: TGCAGCGTTGTACCTCTAGCGGGGGTCCAAGAGACCCAGTACTTC. Protein product: CSVVPLAGVQETQYF.

A word on this clonotype: One base away lies a much larger clone, so this may be a sequencing read error. The chain recombines TRBV20-1 with TRBJ1-2; D is uncertain. V lost 5 bases and J 8 bases, leaving 15 bases between the germline ends. The CDR3 runs 12 residues. Germline-derived CDR1 and CDR2 are DFQATT and SNEGSKA (reference sequence). CDR3: CSALERLGGYTF. DNA of the CDR3: TGCAGTGCTCTCGAAAGGCTCGGAGGCTACACCTTC.

About this clonotype: It may be a read error: a sequence one base away is much more abundant. This chain connects TRBV7-8 to TRBJ2-5; D is unclear. This CDR3 region has 14 residues. Germline lookup yields CDR1 SGHVS and CDR2 FQNEAQ. The CDR3 sequence: CAGSQRRTQETQYF. In DNA, the CDR3 is TGTGCCGGCAGCCAACGGCGCACCCAAGAGACCCAGTACTTC.

The genes are TRBV5-1 and TRBJ2-1; TRBD2 agrees at 12 bases. V shed 3 bases, J shed 3 bases, and the junction held 4 bases outside the gene matches. The CDR3 sequence is 16 residues long. Germline V lookup: CDR1 SGHRS, CDR2 YFSETQ. CDR3 DNA sequence: TGCGCCAGCAGCTCACTAGCGGGGGGCAACTACAATGAGCAGTTCTTC. Translation: CASSSLAGGNYNEQFF.

This clonotype was detected only a few times. Being one base from a much bigger clone, this may be a read error. This chain connects TRBV7-3 to TRBJ2-3; D may be TRBD2 (6 bases). Germline V lookup: CDR1 SGHTA, CDR2 FQGTGA. Trimming stripped 5 bases from V and 6 bases from J, with 15 bases between. The CDR3 totals 14 residues. CDR3 nucleotides: TGTGCCAGCAGCCCAGCGACTAGTCGCGATACGCAGTATTTT. Its translation: CASSPATSRDTQYF.

This clonotype has just a few counts. A much bigger clone sits one base away, suggesting this may be a read error. This sequence joins TRBV11-2 and TRBJ2-5, with a tentative D call TRBD2 (5 bases). CDR3 length equals 13 residues. The ends were cut back, 5 bases at V and 11 bases at J, with 18 bases in the middle. Germline V gene sequence: CDR1 SGHAT, CDR2 FQNNGV. CDR3 nucleotides: TGTGCCAGCAGCCTTAATAGCGTCAATGAGCAGTACTTC. Translation gives CASSLNSVNEQYF.